Below, 32 T cell receptor beta chains from the same sample are listed, as sequenced in a study of early T cells in non-severe SARS-CoV-2 infection. A single record per CDR3 protein comes from TCRdb applying MiXCR to the 5' RACE reads. The sample carries around 46,000 distinct CDR3 sequences, 11% recorded once. Material for sequencing was whole blood. Source of these receptors: an adult who was a healthcare worker with PCR-confirmed SARS-CoV-2 infection or an uninfected control (not recorded which).

The chain has TRBV28 and TRBJ1-1; the D is unclear. Deletions cut 8 bases from V and 7 bases from J, with 11 bases between. The CDR3 totals 11 residues. Germline CDR1 and CDR2: MDHEN and SYDVKM. CDR3 loop: CASLWGNEAFF. In DNA form, the CDR3 reads TGTGCCAGCCTTTGGGGAAATGAAGCTTTCTTT.

This clonotype was counted a few times. The chain couples TRBV28 to TRBJ2-7; perhaps TRBD2 as D (6 bases). CDR1 is MDHEN, CDR2 SYDVKM, per germline. The CDR3 loop spans 13 amino acids. V dropped 8 bases and J dropped 5 bases, with 16 bases sitting between them. Here the CDR3 reads CASEVGGLDEQYF. For the CDR3, the DNA is TGTGCCAGCGAGGTGGGGGGTTTGGACGAGCAGTACTTC.

This clonotype was observed a handful of times. This rearrangement joins TRBV29-1 to TRBJ2-5; TRBD1 agrees at 11 bases. CDR1 and CDR2 (germline): SQVTM, ANQGSEA. V shed 6 bases and J 5 bases; nucleotides not matched to a gene: 8. The CDR3 runs 14 residues. CDR3 nucleotide sequence: TGCAGCGTCGCACCGGGACAGGGGGTGGAGACCCAGTACTTC. Its translation: CSVAPGQGVETQYF.

The V and J genes are TRBV21-1 and TRBJ2-1; the table names TRBD2, a call not compared with the DNA. TRBV21-1 is tagged as a pseudogene. CDR3 size: 17 residues. The CDR3 region has the DNA TGTGCCAGCAGCAAAGGGACTAGCGCCCAATCCAGCAATGAGCAGTTCTTC. This translates into CASSKGTSAQSSNEQFF.

There are many counts of this clonotype. The V call is TRBV12-3 or TRBV12-4, the J call TRBJ1-1; tentatively, D is TRBD1 (5 bases). This CDR3 spans 18 amino acids. V shed 6 bases and J shed 2 bases, with 25 bases lying between them. CDR3 bases: TGTGCCAGCAGGCACAGAGCAGGTGGGGCGAACAGAAACACTGAAGCTTTCTTT. Its protein product is CASRHRAGGANRNTEAFF.

This CDR3 reads CASSQDAGRGYEQYF. CDR3 in DNA: TGCGCCAGCAGCCAAGATGCAGGCCGAGGGTACGAGCAGTACTTC. The chain is built from TRBV4-1 and TRBJ2-7; D may be TRBD2 (5 bases). The CDR3 loop spans 15 amino acids. Between the trimmed V and J ends, which lost 0 bases and 4 bases, there was a span of 13 bases. Germline V CDR1 and CDR2: MGHRA, YSYEKL.

This chain uses TRBV6-5 with TRBJ2-2; D may be TRBD2 (5 bases). The V gene lost 7 bases and the J gene lost 3 bases, with 9 bases spanning the gap. This CDR3 spans 13 amino acids. Germline loops: CDR1 MNHEY, CDR2 SVGAGI. CDR3 amino acids: CASTRGDTGELFF. CDR3 coding DNA: TGTGCCAGCACTCGGGGAGACACCGGGGAGCTGTTTTTT.

The sample holds many counts of this clonotype. V and J are TRBV29-1 and TRBJ2-7, with TRBD1 matching 9 bases. The CDR3 loop spans 14 amino acids. V gave up 0 bases and J gave up 9 bases; unmatched junction bases: 9. CDR1 and CDR2 (germline): SQVTM, ANQGSEA. The DNA of the CDR3 is TGCAGCGTTGAAGAGGGACAGGGAGTGGGCAGGCAGTACTTC. Encoded protein: CSVEEGQGVGRQYF.

This clonotype was seen a handful of times. DNA of the CDR3: TGCAGCGTCGGGCCGGACTTTAATCAGCCCCAGCATTTT. Translation: CSVGPDFNQPQHF. V gene TRBV29-1 combines with J gene TRBJ1-5; no clear D gene. The CDR3 is 13 residues long. V lost 6 bases and J lost 4, with 13 bases in between. Per the germline V gene, CDR1 is SQVTM and CDR2 is ANQGSEA.

This clonotype was detected many times. The chain is built from TRBV7-9 and TRBJ2-2, with 9 bases matching TRBD2. The germline V gene has CDR1 SEHNR and CDR2 FQNEAQ (reference sequence). V gave up 7 bases and J gave up 4 bases; unmatched junction bases: 13. There are 17 residues in the CDR3. The CDR3 region is CASITGSGSHVTGELFF. The CDR3 region has the DNA TGTGCCAGCATCACCGGTAGCGGGAGTCACGTCACCGGGGAGCTGTTTTTT.

There are a few counts of this clonotype. The genes are TRBV7-9 and TRBJ2-7; 11 bases fit TRBD2. V trimming: 2 bases; J trimming: 7 bases; junction bases outside the gene matches: 7. There are 15 residues in the CDR3. Looked up from germline, CDR1 is SEHNR and CDR2 is FQNEAQ (reference sequence). CDR3 amino acids: CASSLTGTSGREQYF. The CDR3 coding sequence is TGTGCCAGCAGCTTAACCGGGACTAGCGGCCGGGAGCAGTACTTC.

The gene calls are TRBV28 and TRBJ2-5; D is unresolved. Germline assignment: CDR1 MDHEN and CDR2 SYDVKM. The CDR3 totals 14 residues. The V end was cut by 3 bases, the J end by 1 base, with 9 bases between. The CDR3 region has the DNA TGTGCCAGCAGTTTGTTCCAGTTCCAAGAGACCCAGTACTTC. Amino acid sequence: CASSLFQFQETQYF.

This clonotype was observed a few times. The V and J genes are TRBV7-3 and TRBJ2-3; TRBD2 matches at 8 bases. CDR1 is SGHTA, CDR2 FQGTGA, per germline. The V segment lost 2 bases and the J segment 2 bases; nucleotides outside the gene matches: 6. CDR3 length equals 16 residues. The CDR3 nucleotides are TGTGCCAGCAGCTTAGGCCTAGCGGGCTTCACAGATACGCAGTATTTT. This gives the protein CASSLGLAGFTDTQYF.

In its sample, this clonotype was seen many times. J is TRBJ2-7 and V is TRBV29-1; D perhaps matches TRBD1 (7 bases). V lost 7 bases, J lost 1 base, and 17 bases lay in between. The germline V gene encodes CDR1 SQVTM and CDR2 ANQGSEA. The CDR3 is 14 residues long. Written as DNA, the CDR3 is TGCAGCGGGACGATGTCAGGGGGGTCCTACGAGCAGTACTTC. This codes for CSGTMSGGSYEQYF.

The rearrangement uses TRBV4-1 and TRBJ2-4; TRBD2 agrees at 7 bases. V shed 1 base and J 5 bases; nucleotides not matched to a gene: 5. The CDR3 length is 15 residues. Germline CDR1 MGHRA, CDR2 YSYEKL. The CDR3 loop is CASSQVPGGQNIQYF. CDR3 nucleotides: TGCGCCAGCAGCCAAGTGCCGGGGGGACAAAACATTCAGTACTTC.

This clonotype is categorized as medium-sized. This CDR3 is CASSQEALGQGASGANVLTF. CDR3 in DNA: TGCGCCAGCAGCCAAGAGGCATTGGGACAGGGGGCCTCTGGGGCCAACGTCCTGACTTTC. This chain uses TRBV4-3 with TRBJ2-6; 12 positions agree with TRBD1. CDR1 is LGHNA and CDR2 is YSLEER in the germline V gene. V lost 0 bases and J lost 0; bases outside the gene matches: 6. The CDR3 has 20 residues.

This chain uses TRBV27 with TRBJ2-7; 7 bases map to TRBD1. Trimming took 5 bases from V and 3 from J; bases not matched to a gene: 10. The CDR3 sequence is 15 residues long. Germline CDR1 and CDR2: MNHEY and SMNVEV (reference sequence). The CDR3 DNA follows: TGTGCCAGCAGTCCCACAGGGGATATATTCTACGAGCAGTACTTC. As protein: CASSPTGDIFYEQYF.

The V gene is TRBV2, the J gene TRBJ1-1; no firm D call. V was shortened by 3 bases and J by 0 bases, with 8 bases between the two germline ends. CDR1 is SNHLY, CDR2 FYNNEI, per germline. This CDR3 region has 14 residues. CDR3 residues: CASSEGGLNTEAFF. The CDR3, as DNA: TGTGCCAGCAGTGAGGGCGGACTGAACACTGAAGCTTTCTTT.

In regard to this clonotype: With a much larger clone just one base away, this may be a read error. The rearrangement links TRBV5-1 to TRBJ2-3; 7 positions match TRBD1. The V gene's germline CDR1 is SGHRS and CDR2 YFSETQ. The CDR3 runs to 13 residues. Here the CDR3 DNA reads TGCGCCAGCAGCTTGAGAGGGACAGATGCGCAGTATTTT. Translating it yields CASSLRGTDAQYF.

This clonotype was observed many times. The genes are TRBV6-4 and TRBJ2-3, with D uncertain. Germline loops: CDR1 MRHNA, CDR2 SNTAGT. The germline V and J ends were trimmed by 0 bases and 8 bases, with 9 bases remaining between them. This CDR3 region has 13 residues. CDR3 in amino acids: CASSDSIMGTQYF. CDR3 DNA sequence: TGTGCCAGCAGTGACTCGATTATGGGTACGCAGTATTTT.

This clonotype has a count of ten or more. This sequence joins TRBV9 and TRBJ2-7, with 15 positions matching TRBD2. Germline V lookup: CDR1 SGDLS, CDR2 YYNGEE. The CDR3 contains 18 residues. V trimming: 4 bases; J trimming: 1 base; junction bases outside the gene matches: 9. This CDR3 is CASSTGLAGGRMSYEQYF. The CDR3 DNA is TGTGCCAGCAGCACTGGACTAGCGGGAGGGAGGATGTCCTACGAGCAGTACTTC.

This clonotype was detected only a few times. J is TRBJ2-3 and V is TRBV5-4; 7 bases match TRBD2. Trimming at V came to 3 bases and at J to 0 bases, leaving 4 bases not matched to a gene. The CDR3 extends over 15 amino acids. Germline-derived CDR1 and CDR2 are SGHNT and YYREEE (reference sequence). The CDR3: CASSSAGISTDTQYF. As DNA, the CDR3 is TGTGCCAGCAGCTCAGCGGGAATTAGCACAGATACGCAGTATTTT.

This clonotype was counted only a few times. The chain links TRBV12-3 or TRBV12-4 to TRBJ2-7; D is possibly TRBD2 (7 bases). V was trimmed by 7 bases and J by 3 bases, leaving 19 bases between them. The CDR3 loop spans 15 amino acids. The CDR3 DNA reads TGTGCCAGCATCCCATCCCGGGGGGCCAGCTACGAGCAGTACTTC. This codes for CASIPSRGASYEQYF.

In its sample, this clonotype was seen many times. The V and J genes are TRBV7-8 and TRBJ2-2; a possible D gene is TRBD1 (6 bases). CDR3 length equals 16 residues. In germline, CDR1 is SGHVS, CDR2 FQNEAQ. Trimming removed 5 bases from V and 3 bases from J, with 16 bases in between. The CDR3 sequence is CASSPQGTFYTGELFF. Here the CDR3 DNA reads TGTGCCAGCAGCCCCCAGGGGACATTTTACACCGGGGAGCTGTTTTTT.

This chain joins TRBV11-2 and TRBJ2-1; TRBD2 is a possible D gene (6 bases). The V and J ends lost 1 base and 1 base respectively, with 14 bases between them. The CDR3 loop spans 17 amino acids. The germline V gene encodes CDR1 SGHAT and CDR2 FQNNGV. The CDR3 coding sequence is TGTGCCAGCAGCTTAGGGGGAGGAACTGAGTCCTACAATGAGCAGTTCTTC. It encodes CASSLGGGTESYNEQFF.

This clonotype is a singleton in its sample. The chain joins TRBV25-1 to TRBJ2-7, with D perhaps matching TRBD1 (5 bases). Trimming shortened V by 1 base and J by 5 bases, and 15 bases separated the two germline ends. The CDR3 covers 15 residues. The V gene's germline CDR1 is MGHDK and CDR2 SYGVNS. CDR3 nucleotide sequence: TGTGCCAGCAGTGAATGGGCAGGGATCCTTGACGAGCAGTACTTC. This gives the protein CASSEWAGILDEQYF.

In its sample, this clonotype was seen many times. This rearrangement joins TRBV16 to TRBJ2-7; D gene unclear. Germline V gene lookup returns CDR1 KGHSY and CDR2 FQNENV. V lost 3 bases and J lost 0, with 9 bases in between. This CDR3 has 14 amino acids. CDR3 amino acids: CASSHYRTSYEQYF. CDR3 bases: TGTGCCAGCAGCCATTACCGGACCTCCTACGAGCAGTACTTC.

This clonotype showed up just a few times. V and J are TRBV7-2 and TRBJ2-1, with D possibly matching TRBD2 (6 bases). The germline gives CDR1 SGHTA, CDR2 FQGNSA. This CDR3 comprises 15 residues. The ends were cut back, 1 base at V and 5 bases at J, with 12 bases in the middle. The CDR3 sequence: CASSLVGTGNNEQFF. CDR3 nucleotides: TGTGCCAGCAGCTTAGTTGGGACTGGGAACAATGAGCAGTTCTTC.

The V call is TRBV28, the J call TRBJ2-4; 11 nucleotides align to TRBD2. This CDR3 has 13 residues. CDR1 is MDHEN and CDR2 is SYDVKM in the germline V gene. V lost 10 bases, J lost 14 bases, and 13 bases stayed unmatched. CDR3 bases: TGTGCCACTCGGACTAGCGGGCCGAGGGGAAAGTACTTC. The encoded protein is CATRTSGPRGKYF.

This clonotype showed up many times. J is TRBJ2-1 and V is TRBV12-3 or TRBV12-4, with D possibly TRBD2 on 6 matching bases. There are 13 residues in the CDR3. The V end lost 6 bases, the J end lost 10 bases, and 16 bases lay between the germline ends. CDR3 in amino acids: CASSPRRVWEQFF. CDR3 sequence (DNA): TGTGCCAGCAGCCCTCGGAGGGTTTGGGAGCAGTTCTTC.

At least ten counts were recorded for this clonotype. The chain uses TRBV6-2 or TRBV6-3 and TRBJ2-1; D possibly corresponds to TRBD2 (5 bases). The CDR3 loop spans 17 amino acids. CDR1 is MNHEY, CDR2 SVGEGT, per germline. Deletions cut 2 bases from V and 6 bases from J, with 20 bases between. This chain's CDR3 is CASSYPLRDSVSNEQFF. The CDR3, as DNA: TGTGCCAGCAGTTACCCACTCCGGGATTCAGTAAGCAATGAGCAGTTCTTC.

In its sample, this clonotype was seen many times. The J gene is TRBJ2-1, the V gene TRBV27, with D perhaps matching TRBD2 (6 bases). This CDR3 comprises 15 residues. CDR1 is MNHEY and CDR2 is SMNVEV in the germline V gene (reference sequence). Deletions cut 0 bases from V and 2 bases from J, with 8 bases between. The CDR3 DNA sequence: TGTGCCAGCAGTTTATCCCTAGCGCCCTACAATGAGCAGTTCTTC. This gives the protein CASSLSLAPYNEQFF.